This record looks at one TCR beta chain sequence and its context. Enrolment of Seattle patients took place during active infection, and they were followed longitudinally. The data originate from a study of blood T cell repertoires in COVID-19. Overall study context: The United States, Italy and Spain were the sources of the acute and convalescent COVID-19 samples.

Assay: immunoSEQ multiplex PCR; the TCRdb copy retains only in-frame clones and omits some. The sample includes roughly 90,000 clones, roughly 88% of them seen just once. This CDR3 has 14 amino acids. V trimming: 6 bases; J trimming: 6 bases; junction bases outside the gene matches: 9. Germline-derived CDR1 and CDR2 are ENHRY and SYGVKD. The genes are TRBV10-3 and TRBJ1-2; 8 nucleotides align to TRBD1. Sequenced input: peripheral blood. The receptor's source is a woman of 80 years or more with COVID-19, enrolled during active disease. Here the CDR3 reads CAISSQGGEDGYTF. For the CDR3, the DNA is TGTGCCATCAGCTCACAGGGGGGGGAGGATGGCTACACCTTC.